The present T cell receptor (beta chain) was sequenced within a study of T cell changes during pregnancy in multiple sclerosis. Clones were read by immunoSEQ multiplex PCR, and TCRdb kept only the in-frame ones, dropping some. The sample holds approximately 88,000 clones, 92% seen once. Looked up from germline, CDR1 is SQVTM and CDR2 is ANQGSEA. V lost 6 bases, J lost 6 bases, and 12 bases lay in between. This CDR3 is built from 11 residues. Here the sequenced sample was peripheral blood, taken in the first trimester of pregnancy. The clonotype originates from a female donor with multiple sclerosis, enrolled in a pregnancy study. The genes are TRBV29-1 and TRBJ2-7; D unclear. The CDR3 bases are TGCAGCGTCGTATTCGTTGTCGAGCAGTACTTC. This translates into CSVVFVVEQYF.